The rows below give T cell receptor beta chains drawn from one sample of a study of blood T cell repertoires in COVID-19. Profiled with immunoSEQ multiplex PCR; TCRdb holds only in-frame clones, not every one. The profile shows some 300,000 clones, around 87% of them singletons. Sequencing used peripheral blood. Receptors originate from a woman in her 40s with COVID-19, enrolled during active disease. Both conserved end residues are part of each CDR3. The D gene is left open where the match is weak. Clone size appears in some rows only: once, few, many, or a class for an expanded clone.

>TRBV12-3/TRBV12-4|TRBJ1-2|NA|TRBD1
TGTGCCAGCAGGGAGACAGGGGATAAGGGCTACACCTTC
CASRETGDKGYTF
>TRBV28|TRBJ1-5|NA|NA
TGTGCCAGCATTCTACAGGGTAACCAGCCCCAGCATTTT
CASILQGNQPQHF
>TRBV14|TRBJ1-4|NA|NA
TGTGCCAGCAGCCAAGAAGCGGGAAATGAAAAACTGTTTTTT
CASSQEAGNEKLFF
>TRBV27|TRBJ1-1|NA|NA
TGTGCCAGCAGTCCGACAGCACAAAACACTGAAGCTTTCTTT
CASSPTAQNTEAFF
>TRBV5-1|TRBJ2-5|NA|NA
TGCGCCAGCAGCTTGGAACGGGGTGGAGAGACCCAGTACTTC
CASSLERGGETQYF
>TRBV5-1|TRBJ1-2|NA|TRBD1
TGCGCCAGCAGCTGGGACAGGGTGAACTATGGCTACACCTTC
CASSWDRVNYGYTF
>TRBV6-5|TRBJ1-4|NA|NA
TGTGCCAGCAGTTTCTCTAATGAAAAACTGTTTTTT
CASSFSNEKLFF
>TRBV7-3|TRBJ2-1|once|NA
TGTGCTATTTACCCCTCCCCCCGAGGATCCTACAATGAGCAGTTCTTC
CAIYPSPRGSYNEQFF
>TRBV6-5|TRBJ2-1|once|NA
TGTGCCAGCAGTTACGGAGGTCCATATAACAATGAGCAGTTCTTC
CASSYGGPYNNEQFF
>TRBV7-2|TRBJ1-5|NA|TRBD1
TGTGCCAGCAGCTCGGGGACAGGGAGGAGCAATCAGCCCCAGCATTTT
CASSSGTGRSNQPQHF
>TRBV27|TRBJ1-1|NA|NA
TGTGCCAGCAGACCCTGGAGGGTGAACACTGAAGCTTTCTTT
CASRPWRVNTEAFF
>TRBV27|TRBJ2-2|NA|TRBD2
TGTGCCAGCAGTTTCCCGGGACTAGCGGGGTACGCGAACACCGGGGAGCTGTTTTTT
CASSFPGLAGYANTGELFF
>TRBV6-1|TRBJ1-5|NA|NA
TGTGCCAGCAGTTCGGACCGGGACATAGGGCAGCCCCAGCATTTT
CASSSDRDIGQPQHF
>TRBV4-1|TRBJ1-5|NA|TRBD1
TGCGCCAGCAGCCAAAACAGGGGCGGCAATCAGCCCCAGCATTTT
CASSQNRGGNQPQHF
>TRBV15|TRBJ1-4|NA|TRBD1
TGTGCCACCAGCAGAGGGGACAGGGTTGAAAAACTGTTTTTT
CATSRGDRVEKLFF
>TRBV11-2|TRBJ2-1|NA|TRBD1
TGTGCCAGCAGCTTTTTTACCGGGACAGGGTTAAACAATGAGCAGTTCTTC
CASSFFTGTGLNNEQFF
>TRBV19|TRBJ2-3|NA|NA
TGTGCCAGTAGTATCTGGATGCAGGGAAGGGGAGATACGCAGTATTTT
CASSIWMQGRGDTQYF
>TRBV21-1|TRBJ1-6|NA|NA
TGTGCCAGCAGCACCCGAGGGAGACATTTGGCCTCACCCCTCCACTTT
CASSTRGRHLASPLHF
>TRBV3-1/TRBV3-2|TRBJ2-1|once|NA
TGTGCCAGCAGCCAAGGGTGGGGAGGAGACAATGAGCAGTTCTTC
CASSQGWGGDNEQFF
>TRBV6-2/TRBV6-3|TRBJ1-1|NA|TRBD1
TGTGCCAGCAGTTACCCGGACAGGTTAGCCATTGAAGCTTTCTTT
CASSYPDRLAIEAFF
>TRBV19|TRBJ2-3|NA|TRBD2
TGTGCCAGTAGTGAATCTAGCGGGAGTGGACGCACAGATACGCAGTATTTT
CASSESSGSGRTDTQYF
>TRBV6-2/TRBV6-3|TRBJ1-5|NA|TRBD1
TGTGCCAGCAGTTCCCCTGACAGGGGGGAAAATCAGCCCCAGCATTTT
CASSSPDRGENQPQHF
>TRBV7-8|TRBJ1-5|NA|NA
TGTGCCAGCAGCGGCCGAGGTCAGATTAGCAATCAGCCCCAGCATTTT
CASSGRGQISNQPQHF
>TRBV6-5|TRBJ1-5|NA|TRBD1
TGTGCCAGCAGTCGGGACAGTGGCAATCAGCCCCAGCATTTT
CASSRDSGNQPQHF
>TRBV11-2|TRBJ2-6|NA|NA
TGTGCCAGCAGCCCTACGGCCGGACAGCGTGAGGAGGCCAACGTCCTGACTTTC
CASSPTAGQREEANVLTF
>TRBV7-2|TRBJ2-7|once|TRBD2
TGTGCCAGCAGCTCCAGGACCGGGACTAGCGCCTCCTACGAGCAGTACTTC
CASSSRTGTSASYEQYF
>TRBV28|TRBJ2-1|once|NA
TGTGCCAGCAGTTTAGGACCGGGGGTCAATGAGCAGTTCTTC
CASSLGPGVNEQFF
>TRBV5-4|TRBJ2-7|few|NA
TGTGCCAGCAGCTTGGCACCCAGGGATCGGGAGCAGTACTTC
CASSLAPRDREQYF
>TRBV6-2/TRBV6-3|TRBJ1-5|NA|TRBD1
TGTGCCAGCAGTTACTCAACAGGGGACCTCTATCAGCCCCAGCATTTT
CASSYSTGDLYQPQHF
>TRBV7-2|TRBJ2-1|NA|NA
TGTGCCAGCAGCTTGATCAGGGGGGCCCGCTACAATGAGCAGTTCTTC
CASSLIRGARYNEQFF
>TRBV4-2|TRBJ1-2|few|NA
TGTGCCAGCAGCCCCCAGGCTTTCGACTATGGCTACACCTTC
CASSPQAFDYGYTF
>TRBV27|TRBJ2-4|NA|NA
TGTGCCAGCAGTTTAATGGGGGGGCGAAGGTCTAACATTCAGTACTTC
CASSLMGGRRSNIQYF
>TRBV6-5|TRBJ2-2|NA|TRBD1
TGTGCCAGCAGAGGGACAGGGCGAGTCACCGGGGAGCTGTTTTTT
CASRGTGRVTGELFF
>TRBV7-3|TRBJ2-7|NA|NA
TGTGCCAGCAGCTTAACCAGGGGATACGAGCAGTACTTC
CASSLTRGYEQYF
>TRBV2|TRBJ2-1|NA|TRBD1
TGTGCCAGCAGTTTAGGGACAGGGGGCTCCTACAATGAGCAGTTCTTC
CASSLGTGGSYNEQFF
>TRBV29-1|TRBJ1-1|NA|TRBD1
TGCAGCGTGGACAGGGGGCGAGGTACTGAAGCTTTCTTT
CSVDRGRGTEAFF
>TRBV19|TRBJ1-5|many|NA
TGTGCCAGTAGTATAGTTCCAGGGGGCAATCAGCCCCAGCATTTT
CASSIVPGGNQPQHF
>TRBV28|TRBJ2-7|few|TRBD1
TGTGCCAGCAGTCTGACCCAGGGGGCGAGGGGGTACTTC
CASSLTQGARGYF
>TRBV27|TRBJ2-7|NA|TRBD2
TGTGCCAGCAGTTTAGGGCTAGCGGGATCCTACGAGCAGTACTTC
CASSLGLAGSYEQYF
>TRBV18|TRBJ1-1|NA|TRBD1
TGTGCCAGCTCAAACGACAGGGGCCTTGTGAACACTGAAGCTTTCTTT
CASSNDRGLVNTEAFF
>TRBV6-2/TRBV6-3|TRBJ1-1|NA|NA
TGTGCCAGCAGTCCCGGGGGGGTCAACACTGAAGCTTTCTTT
CASSPGGVNTEAFF
>TRBV27|TRBJ1-5|NA|NA
TGTGCCAGCAGTTACATTAATCAGCCCCAGCATTTT
CASSYINQPQHF
>TRBV27|TRBJ2-7|NA|NA
TGTGCCAGCAGATCAGGGCGCGAGTCGTACGAGCAGTACTTC
CASRSGRESYEQYF